The source of this TCR gamma chain is a study of gamma delta lymphoproliferative disorders and STAT genes listed by TCRdb under 2018. Some background on the complete study: Gamma-chain libraries were prepared from at least 50 ng of genomic DNA using the LymphoTrack Dx TCRG Assay. Because no corresponding Invivoscribe delta assay was available, delta-chain libraries were prepared according to the EuroClonality-NGS working group standard operating procedure. Within a larger immunophenotypic and STAT-mutation study, TCR gamma and delta CDR3 repertoires were profiled by deep sequencing in Tgammadelta lymphoproliferative disease patients and healthy controls. To confirm the results, all delta-chain samples and two gamma-chain samples were sequenced a second time. Broad study findings and their caveats: Control T cells were likely spread across varied maturation stages, whereas leukemic cells were skewed toward terminal effectors, which potentially limits comparisons between patients and controls. In whole-repertoire clustering, patient gamma repertoires grouped separately from healthy controls, whereas delta repertoires showed no separation between groups. According to the authors, NGS specificity may be reduced at low frequencies, so whether leukemic clones are public or private needs confirmation. Almost every major gamma and delta clonotype in patients was public, meaning shared with at least one healthy donor, and only a couple of gamma clonotypes were private to disease.

Both library methods used multiplex PCR with primers targeting conserved V and J regions of the TCR genes. The amplicons were purified, pooled and then sequenced on an Illumina MiSeq platform. The authors' pipeline ran thus. MiXCR performed V(D)J alignment, clonotype assembly and translation, and VDJtools was used for functionality assessment and CDR3 repertoire analyses. The IMGT definition of CDR3 was applied, and only productive sequences using functional genes were analyzed, with ORF genes and pseudogenes left out. Identical amino acid CDR3s of major clonotypes (frequency >=5%) were searched for across all patients and controls using a custom Python script. A one-sided non-parametric Wilcoxon test was used to compare clonotype frequencies in patients versus controls. Public reads were reanalyzed in TCRdb with CATT, and rows carrying the same DNA were merged afterwards. TCRdb, rather than the study authors, made the V and J calls. Present in this sample are around 1,300 gamma-chain clones, roughly 13% of which were seen just once. The ten largest clones capture roughly 17% of the sample.

Trimming removed 0 bases from V and 7 bases from J; the gene matches leave 9 bases unexplained. The CDR3, from cysteine to phenylalanine, totals 18 residues. Of the read, only the CDR3 DNA is kept; its 54 bases are in frame from base 1. The germline V gene encodes CDR1 GITISATS and CDR2 ISYDGTV (reference sequence). This clone is classified as medium-sized (0.01 to 0.1%). What antigen it recognizes has not been identified. Nothing much larger sits one base from this clone, and base qualities are not available. For both patients and controls, peripheral blood mononuclear cells were isolated, and the genomic DNA from these cells was used for TCR sequencing. The control group, matched to the patients for age and sex, consisted of some 23 healthy adult blood donors (approximately 12 males and about eleven females) with a median age of about 66 years.

The sequence is built from TRGV9 and TRGJP. TCRdb lists no J gene, so it was determined here by aligning the DNA to germline. This TCR came from a human donor in good health. Sequencing input: blood. The CDR3 region has the sequence CALWEVGNGELGKKIKVF. The DNA reads TGTGCCTTGTGGGAGGTGGGGAATGGGGAGTTGGGCAAAAAAATCAAGGTATTT.